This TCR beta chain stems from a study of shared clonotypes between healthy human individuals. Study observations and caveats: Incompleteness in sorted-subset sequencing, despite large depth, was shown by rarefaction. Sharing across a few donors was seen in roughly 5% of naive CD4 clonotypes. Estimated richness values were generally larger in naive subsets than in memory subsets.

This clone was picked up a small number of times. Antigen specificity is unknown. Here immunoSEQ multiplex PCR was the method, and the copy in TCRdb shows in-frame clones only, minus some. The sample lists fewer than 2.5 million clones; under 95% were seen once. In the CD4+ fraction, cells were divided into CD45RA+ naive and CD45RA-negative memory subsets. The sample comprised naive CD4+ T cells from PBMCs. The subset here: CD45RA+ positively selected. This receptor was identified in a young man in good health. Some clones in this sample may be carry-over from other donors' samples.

CDR3 protein: CASSSQSGEKLFF. The CDR3 bases are TGTGCCAGCAGCAGTCAGTCGGGGGAAAAACTGTTTTTT. The V gene is TRBV7-2, the J gene TRBJ1-4; D is unclear. There are 13 residues in the CDR3. Germline V gene data show CDR1 as SGHTA and CDR2 as FQGNSA. V shed 5 bases and J shed 8 bases, with 12 bases lying between them.